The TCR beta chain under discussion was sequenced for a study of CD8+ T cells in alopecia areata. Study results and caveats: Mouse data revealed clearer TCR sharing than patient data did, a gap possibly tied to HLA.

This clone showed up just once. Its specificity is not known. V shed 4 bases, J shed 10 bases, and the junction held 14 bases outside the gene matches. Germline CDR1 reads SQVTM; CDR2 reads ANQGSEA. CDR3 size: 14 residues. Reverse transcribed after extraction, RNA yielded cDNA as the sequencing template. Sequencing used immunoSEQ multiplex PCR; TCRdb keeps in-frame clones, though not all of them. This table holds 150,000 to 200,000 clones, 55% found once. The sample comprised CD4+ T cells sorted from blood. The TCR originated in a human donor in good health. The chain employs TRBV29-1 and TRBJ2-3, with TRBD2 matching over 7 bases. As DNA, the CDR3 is TGCAGCGTTGGGGTGTGGACTAGTCATATCGCGCAGTATTTT. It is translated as CSVGVWTSHIAQYF.